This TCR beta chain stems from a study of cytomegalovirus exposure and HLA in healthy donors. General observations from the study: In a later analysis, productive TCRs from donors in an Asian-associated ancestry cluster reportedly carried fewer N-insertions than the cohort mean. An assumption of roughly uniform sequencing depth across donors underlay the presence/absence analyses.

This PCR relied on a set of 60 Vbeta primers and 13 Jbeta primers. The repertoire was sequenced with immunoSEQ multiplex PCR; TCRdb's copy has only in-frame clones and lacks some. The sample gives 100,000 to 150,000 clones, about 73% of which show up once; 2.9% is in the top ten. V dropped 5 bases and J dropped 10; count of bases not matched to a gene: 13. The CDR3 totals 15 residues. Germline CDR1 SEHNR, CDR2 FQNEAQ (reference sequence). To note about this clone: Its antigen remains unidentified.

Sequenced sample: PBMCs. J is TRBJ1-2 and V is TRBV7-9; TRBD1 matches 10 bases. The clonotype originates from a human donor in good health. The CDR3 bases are TGTGCCAGCAGCAGTCAGACAGGGGGCGCGGCGTACTACACCTTC. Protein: CASSSQTGGAAYYTF.